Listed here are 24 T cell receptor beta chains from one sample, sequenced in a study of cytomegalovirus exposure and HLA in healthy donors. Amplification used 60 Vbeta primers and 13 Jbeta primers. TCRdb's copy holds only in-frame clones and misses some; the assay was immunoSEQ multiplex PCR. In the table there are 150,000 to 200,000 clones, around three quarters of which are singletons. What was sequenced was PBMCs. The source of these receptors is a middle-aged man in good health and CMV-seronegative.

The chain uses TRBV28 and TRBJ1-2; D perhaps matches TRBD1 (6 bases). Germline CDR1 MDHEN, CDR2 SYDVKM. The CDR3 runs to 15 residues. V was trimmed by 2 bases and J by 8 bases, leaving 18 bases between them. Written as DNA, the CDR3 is TGTGCCAGCAGTTTAGGGAGACAGGAAAGGGGAGGCTACACCTTC. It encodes CASSLGRQERGGYTF.

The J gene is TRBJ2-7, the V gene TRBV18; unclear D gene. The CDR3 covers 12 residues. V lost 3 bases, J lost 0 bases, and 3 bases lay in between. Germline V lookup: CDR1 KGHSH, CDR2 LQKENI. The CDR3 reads CASSPGSYEQYF. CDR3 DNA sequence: TGTGCCAGCTCACCCGGCTCCTACGAGCAGTACTTC.

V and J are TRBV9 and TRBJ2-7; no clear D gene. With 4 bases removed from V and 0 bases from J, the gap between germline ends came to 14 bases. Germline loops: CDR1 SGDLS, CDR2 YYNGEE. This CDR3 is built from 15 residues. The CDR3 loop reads CASSPQVLSSYEQYF. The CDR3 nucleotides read TGTGCCAGCAGCCCTCAGGTCCTAAGCTCCTACGAGCAGTACTTC. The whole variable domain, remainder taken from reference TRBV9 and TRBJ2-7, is DSGVTQTPKHLITATGQRVTLRCSPRSGDLSVYWYQQSLDQGLQFLIQYYNGEERAKGNILERFSAQQFPDLHSELNLSSLELGDSALYFCASSPQVLSSYEQYFGPGTRLTVT.

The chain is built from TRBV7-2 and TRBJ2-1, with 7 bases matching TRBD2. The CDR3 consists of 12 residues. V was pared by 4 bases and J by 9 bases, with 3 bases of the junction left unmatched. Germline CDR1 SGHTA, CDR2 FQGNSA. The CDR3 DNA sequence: TGTGCCAGCAGCTGGCGGGGGACTGAGCAGTTCTTC. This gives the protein CASSWRGTEQFF.

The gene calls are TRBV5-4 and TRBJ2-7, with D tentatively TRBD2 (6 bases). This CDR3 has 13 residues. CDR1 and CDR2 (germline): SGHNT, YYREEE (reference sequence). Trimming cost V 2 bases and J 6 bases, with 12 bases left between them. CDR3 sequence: CASSFLGDFEQYF. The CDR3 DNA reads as TGTGCCAGCAGCTTCTTGGGGGACTTCGAGCAGTACTTC. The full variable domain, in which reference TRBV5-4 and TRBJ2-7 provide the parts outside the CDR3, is ETGVTQSPTHLIKTRGQQVTLRCSSQSGHNTVSWYQQALGQGPQFIFQYYREEENGRGNFPPRFSGLQFPNYSSELNVNALELDDSALYLCASSFLGDFEQYFGPGTRLTVT.

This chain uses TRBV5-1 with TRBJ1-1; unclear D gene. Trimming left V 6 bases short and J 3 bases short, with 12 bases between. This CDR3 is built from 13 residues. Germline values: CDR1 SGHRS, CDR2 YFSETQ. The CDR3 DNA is TGCGCCAGCATGATTAGAGTGGACACTGAAGCTTTCTTT. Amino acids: CASMIRVDTEAFF. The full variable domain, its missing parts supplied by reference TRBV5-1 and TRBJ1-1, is KAGVTQTPRYLIKTRGQQVTLSCSPISGHRSVSWYQQTPGQGLQFLFEYFSETQRNKGNFPGRFSGRQFSNSRSEMNVSTLELGDSALYLCASMIRVDTEAFFGQGTRLTVV.

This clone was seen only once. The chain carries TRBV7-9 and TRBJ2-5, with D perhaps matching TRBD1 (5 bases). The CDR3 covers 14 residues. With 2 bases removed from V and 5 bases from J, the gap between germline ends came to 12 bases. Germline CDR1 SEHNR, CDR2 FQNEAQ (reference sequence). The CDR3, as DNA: TGTGCCAGCAGCTTAAGTGGGGCCACGGAGACCCAGTACTTC. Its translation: CASSLSGATETQYF.

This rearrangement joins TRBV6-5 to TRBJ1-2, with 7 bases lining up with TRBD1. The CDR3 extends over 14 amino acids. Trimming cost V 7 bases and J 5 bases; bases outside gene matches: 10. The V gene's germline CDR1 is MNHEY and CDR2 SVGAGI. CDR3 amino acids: CASKGTGRGYGYTF. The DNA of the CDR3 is TGTGCCAGCAAAGGAACGGGCAGGGGGTATGGCTACACCTTC.

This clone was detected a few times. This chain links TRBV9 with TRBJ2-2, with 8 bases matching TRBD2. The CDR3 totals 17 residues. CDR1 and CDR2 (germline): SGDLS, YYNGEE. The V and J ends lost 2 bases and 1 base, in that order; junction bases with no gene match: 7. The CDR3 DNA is TGTGCCAGCAGCGTGGGAGCGGGAGTCCGGAACACCGGGGAGCTGTTTTTT. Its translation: CASSVGAGVRNTGELFF.

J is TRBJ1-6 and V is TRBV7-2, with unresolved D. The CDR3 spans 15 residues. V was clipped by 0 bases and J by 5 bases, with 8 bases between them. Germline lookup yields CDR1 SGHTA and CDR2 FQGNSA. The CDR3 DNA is TGTGCCAGCAGCTTAGCGGGAGAAAATAATTCACCCCTCCACTTT. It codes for CASSLAGENNSPLHF.

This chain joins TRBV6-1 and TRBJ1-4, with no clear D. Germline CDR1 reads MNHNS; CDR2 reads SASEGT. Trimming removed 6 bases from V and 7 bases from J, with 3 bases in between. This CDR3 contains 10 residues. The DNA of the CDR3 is TGTGCCAGCAGGAGTGAAAAACTGTTTTTT. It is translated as CASRSEKLFF.

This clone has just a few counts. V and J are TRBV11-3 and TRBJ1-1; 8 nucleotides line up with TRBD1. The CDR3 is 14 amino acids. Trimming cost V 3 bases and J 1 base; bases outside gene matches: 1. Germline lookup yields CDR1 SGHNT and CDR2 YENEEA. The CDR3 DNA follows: TGTGCCAGCAGCTTCGACAGGGGGAACACTGAAGCTTTCTTT. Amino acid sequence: CASSFDRGNTEAFF. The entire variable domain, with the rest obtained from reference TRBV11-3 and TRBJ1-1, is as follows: EAGVVQSPRYKIIEKKQPVAFWCNPISGHNTLYWYLQNLGQGPELLIRYENEEAVDDSQLPKDRFSAERLKGVDSTLKIQPAELGDSAVYLCASSFDRGNTEAFFGQGTRLTVV.

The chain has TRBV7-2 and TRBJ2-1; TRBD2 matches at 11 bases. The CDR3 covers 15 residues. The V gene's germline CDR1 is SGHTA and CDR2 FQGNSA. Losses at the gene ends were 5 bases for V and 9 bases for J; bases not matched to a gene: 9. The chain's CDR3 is CASSRTSGSKGEQFF. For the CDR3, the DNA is TGTGCCAGCAGCCGTACTAGCGGGAGCAAAGGTGAGCAGTTCTTC.

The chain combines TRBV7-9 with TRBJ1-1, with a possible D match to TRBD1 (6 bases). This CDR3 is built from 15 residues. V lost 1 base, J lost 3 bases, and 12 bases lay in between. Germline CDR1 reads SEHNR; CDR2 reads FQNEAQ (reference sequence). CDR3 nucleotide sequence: TGTGCCAGCAGCTTAGTGGGGGCGCCGGACACTGAAGCTTTCTTT. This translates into CASSLVGAPDTEAFF.

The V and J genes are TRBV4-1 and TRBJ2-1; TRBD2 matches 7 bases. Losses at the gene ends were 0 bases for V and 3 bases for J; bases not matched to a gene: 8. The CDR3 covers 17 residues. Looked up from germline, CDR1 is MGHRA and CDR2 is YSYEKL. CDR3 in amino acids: CASSQEGGVKRYNEQFF. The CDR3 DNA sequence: TGCGCCAGCAGCCAAGAGGGAGGGGTGAAGCGCTACAATGAGCAGTTCTTC.

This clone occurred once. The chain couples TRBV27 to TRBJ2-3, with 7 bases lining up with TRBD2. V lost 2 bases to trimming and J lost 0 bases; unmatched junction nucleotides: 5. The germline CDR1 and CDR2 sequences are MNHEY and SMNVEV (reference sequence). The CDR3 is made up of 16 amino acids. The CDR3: CASSLRASGSTDTQYF. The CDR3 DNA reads TGTGCCAGCAGTTTAAGGGCTAGCGGAAGCACAGATACGCAGTATTTT.

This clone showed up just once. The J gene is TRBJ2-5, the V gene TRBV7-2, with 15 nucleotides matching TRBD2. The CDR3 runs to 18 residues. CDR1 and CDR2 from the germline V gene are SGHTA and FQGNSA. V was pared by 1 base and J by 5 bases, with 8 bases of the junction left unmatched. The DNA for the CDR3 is TGTGCCAGCAGCTTAGGAGGACTAGCGGGAGGGCCGAAGGAGACCCAGTACTTC. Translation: CASSLGGLAGGPKETQYF.

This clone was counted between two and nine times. DNA of the CDR3: TGCGCCAGCAGCTTGACAGGGGGAGGCGAAAAACTGTTTTTT. This encodes CASSLTGGGEKLFF. This chain connects TRBV5-1 to TRBJ1-4; 8 bases match TRBD1. This CDR3 is built from 14 residues. Per germline, CDR1 SGHRS and CDR2 YFSETQ. Unmatched junction bases numbered 4, after V lost 1 base and J lost 8 bases.

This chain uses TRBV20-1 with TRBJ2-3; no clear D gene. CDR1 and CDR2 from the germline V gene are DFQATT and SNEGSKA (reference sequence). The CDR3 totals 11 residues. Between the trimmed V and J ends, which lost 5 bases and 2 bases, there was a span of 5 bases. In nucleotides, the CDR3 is TGCAGTGCTCCCCTCACAGATACGCAGTATTTT. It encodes CSAPLTDTQYF.

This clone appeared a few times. CDR3 sequence (DNA): TGTGCCAGTCGGGAGGGTACCTACAATGAGCAGTTCTTC. This encodes CASREGTYNEQFF. The rearrangement uses TRBV27 and TRBJ2-1, with 8 bases that match TRBD2. V was pared by 9 bases and J by 2 bases, with 3 bases of the junction left unmatched. Germline values: CDR1 MNHEY, CDR2 SMNVEV (reference sequence). The CDR3 totals 13 residues.

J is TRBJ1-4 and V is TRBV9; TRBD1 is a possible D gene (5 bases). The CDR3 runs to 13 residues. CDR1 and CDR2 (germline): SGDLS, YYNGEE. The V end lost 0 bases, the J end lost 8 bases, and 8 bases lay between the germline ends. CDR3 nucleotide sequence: TGTGCCAGCAGCGTAGGACAGAACGAAAAACTGTTTTTT. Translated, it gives CASSVGQNEKLFF.

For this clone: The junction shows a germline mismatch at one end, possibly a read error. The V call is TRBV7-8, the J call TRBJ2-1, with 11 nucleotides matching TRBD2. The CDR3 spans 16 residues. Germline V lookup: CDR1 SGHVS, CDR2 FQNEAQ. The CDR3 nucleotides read TGTGCCAGCAGCCTAGCGACTAGCGGGGTATACAATGAGCAGTTCTTC. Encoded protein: CASSLATSGVYNEQFF.

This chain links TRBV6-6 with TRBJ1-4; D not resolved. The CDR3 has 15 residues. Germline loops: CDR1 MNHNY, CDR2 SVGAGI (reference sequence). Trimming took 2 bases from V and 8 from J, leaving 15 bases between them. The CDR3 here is CASSYPAGGGEKLFF. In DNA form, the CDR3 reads TGTGCCAGCAGTTACCCCGCCGGCGGTGGGGAAAAACTGTTTTTT.

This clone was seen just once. Here the CDR3 DNA reads TGTGCCAGCAGCAACGGGGGGACCCAGTACTTC. This sequence encodes CASSNGGTQYF. The V call is TRBV7-3, the J call TRBJ2-5; D possibly corresponds to TRBD2 (6 bases). V was clipped by 5 bases and J by 7 bases, with 8 bases between them. CDR1 is SGHTA, CDR2 FQGTGA, per germline. This CDR3 has 11 amino acids.